The entry below describes one TCR beta chain. Its antigen is as yet unknown. J lost 5 bases, V lost 1 base, and 7 bases had no gene match. In germline, CDR1 is MNHNY, CDR2 SVGAGI (reference sequence). The CDR3 length is 15 residues. The data stem from a study of cytomegalovirus exposure and HLA in healthy donors. Study-wide background: The roughly 670 first-cohort repertoires shared a platform with the approximately 110 validation repertoires, as reported in a later analysis. Whole-study results and caveats: In vitro confirmation showed a few CMV-associated chains to be CMV antigen specific. Overall, around 160 TCR beta chains were annotated as cytomegalovirus-associated.

The assay was immunoSEQ multiplex PCR, and TCRdb's table has in-frame clones only and misses some. Seen here are tens of thousands of clones, roughly 94% observed once, and the top ten hold 4% to 5.5%. The chain carries TRBV6-6 and TRBJ2-7; TRBD2 matches at 8 bases. Sequencing was performed on PBMCs. The origin of this receptor is a man aged 18 to 30 in good health and CMV-seropositive. Here the CDR3 DNA reads TGTGCCAGCAGTTACTTGGTAGCGGGATCCAACGAGCAGTACTTC. Protein sequence: CASSYLVAGSNEQYF.